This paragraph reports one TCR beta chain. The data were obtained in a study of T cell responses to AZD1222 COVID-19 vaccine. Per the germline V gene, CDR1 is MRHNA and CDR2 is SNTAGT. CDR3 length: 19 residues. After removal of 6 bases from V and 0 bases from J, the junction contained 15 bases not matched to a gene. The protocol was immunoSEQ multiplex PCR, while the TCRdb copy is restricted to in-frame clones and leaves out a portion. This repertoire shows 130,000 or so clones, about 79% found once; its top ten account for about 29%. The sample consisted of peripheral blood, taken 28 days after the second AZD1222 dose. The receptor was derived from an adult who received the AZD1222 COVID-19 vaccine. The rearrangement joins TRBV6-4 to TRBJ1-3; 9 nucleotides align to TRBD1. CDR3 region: CASRGQGTPEVLSGNTIYF. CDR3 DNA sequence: TGTGCCAGCAGGGGACAGGGTACTCCGGAGGTACTCTCTGGAAACACCATATATTTT.